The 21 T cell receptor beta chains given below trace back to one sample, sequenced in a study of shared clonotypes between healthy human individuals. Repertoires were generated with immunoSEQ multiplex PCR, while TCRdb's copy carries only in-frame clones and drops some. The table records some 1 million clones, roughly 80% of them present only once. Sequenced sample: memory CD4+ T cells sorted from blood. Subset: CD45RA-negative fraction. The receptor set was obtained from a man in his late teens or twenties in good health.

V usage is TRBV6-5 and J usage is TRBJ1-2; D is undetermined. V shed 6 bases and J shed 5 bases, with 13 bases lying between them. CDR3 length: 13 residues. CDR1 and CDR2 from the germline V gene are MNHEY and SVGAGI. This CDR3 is CASSPGKVYGYTF. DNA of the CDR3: TGTGCCAGCAGCCCGGGGAAGGTTTATGGCTACACCTTC.

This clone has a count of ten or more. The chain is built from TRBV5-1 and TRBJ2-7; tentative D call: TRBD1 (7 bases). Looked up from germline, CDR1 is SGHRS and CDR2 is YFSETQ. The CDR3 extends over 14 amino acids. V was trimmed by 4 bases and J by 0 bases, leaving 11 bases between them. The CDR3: CASSGGTVSYEQYF. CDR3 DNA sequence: TGCGCCAGCAGCGGGGGGACAGTCTCCTACGAGCAGTACTTC.

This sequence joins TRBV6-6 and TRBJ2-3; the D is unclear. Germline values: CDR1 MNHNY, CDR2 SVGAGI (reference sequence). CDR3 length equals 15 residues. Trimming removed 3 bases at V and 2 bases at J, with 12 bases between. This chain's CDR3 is CASSYLAAFTDTQYF. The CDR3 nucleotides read TGTGCCAGCAGTTATCTGGCCGCTTTCACAGATACGCAGTATTTT.

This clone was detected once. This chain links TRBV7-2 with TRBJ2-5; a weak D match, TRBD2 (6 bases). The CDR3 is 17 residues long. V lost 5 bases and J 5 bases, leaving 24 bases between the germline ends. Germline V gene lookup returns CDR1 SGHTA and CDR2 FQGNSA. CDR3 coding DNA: TGTGCCAGCAGCCCCGGATACACCCACGGCGGGATGGAGACCCAGTACTTC. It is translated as CASSPGYTHGGMETQYF.

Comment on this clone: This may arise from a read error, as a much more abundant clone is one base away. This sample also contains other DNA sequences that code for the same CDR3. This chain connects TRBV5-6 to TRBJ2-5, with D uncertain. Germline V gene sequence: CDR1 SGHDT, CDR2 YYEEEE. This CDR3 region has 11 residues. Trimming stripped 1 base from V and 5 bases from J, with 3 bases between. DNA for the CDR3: TGTGCCAGCAGCTTGATCGAGACCCAGTACTTC. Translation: CASSLIETQYF.

CDR3 region: CASSVTGTQETQYF. The CDR3 DNA sequence: TGCGCCAGCAGCGTAACCGGGACTCAAGAGACCCAGTACTTC. This chain connects TRBV5-1 to TRBJ2-5; D might be TRBD2 (6 bases). The V gene's germline CDR1 is SGHRS and CDR2 YFSETQ. CDR3 size: 14 residues. Trimming left V 4 bases short and J 2 bases short, with 12 bases between.

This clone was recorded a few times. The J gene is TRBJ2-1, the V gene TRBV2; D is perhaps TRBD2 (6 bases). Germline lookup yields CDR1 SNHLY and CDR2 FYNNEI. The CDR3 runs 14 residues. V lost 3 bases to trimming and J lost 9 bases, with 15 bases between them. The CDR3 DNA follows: TGTGCCAGCAGTGAGAGGGCGCTAGCGCTTGAGCAGTTCTTC. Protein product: CASSERALALEQFF. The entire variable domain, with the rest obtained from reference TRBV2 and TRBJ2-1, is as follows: EPEVTQTPSHQVTQMGQEVILRCVPISNHLYFYWYRQILGQKVEFLVSFYNNEISEKSEIFDDQFSVERPDGSNFTLKIRSTKLEDSAMYFCASSERALALEQFFGPGTRLTVL.

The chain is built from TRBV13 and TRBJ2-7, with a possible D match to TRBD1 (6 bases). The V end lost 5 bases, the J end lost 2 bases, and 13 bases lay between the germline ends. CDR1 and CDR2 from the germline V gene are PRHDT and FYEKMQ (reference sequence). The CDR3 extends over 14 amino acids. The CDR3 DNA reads TGTGCCAGCAGCCGAGAGACAGGAGCCTACGAGCAGTACTTC. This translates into CASSRETGAYEQYF.

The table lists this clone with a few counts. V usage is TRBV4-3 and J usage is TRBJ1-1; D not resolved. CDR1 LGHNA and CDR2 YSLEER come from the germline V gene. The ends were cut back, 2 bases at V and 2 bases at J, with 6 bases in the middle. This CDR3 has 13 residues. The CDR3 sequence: CASSQLVNTEAFF. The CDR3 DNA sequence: TGCGCCAGCAGCCAATTAGTTAACACTGAAGCTTTCTTT.

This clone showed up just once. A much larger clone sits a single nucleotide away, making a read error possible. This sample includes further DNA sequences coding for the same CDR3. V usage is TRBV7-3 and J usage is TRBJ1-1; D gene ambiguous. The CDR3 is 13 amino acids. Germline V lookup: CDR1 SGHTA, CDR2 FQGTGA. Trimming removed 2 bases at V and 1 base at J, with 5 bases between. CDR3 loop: CASSLWENTEAFF. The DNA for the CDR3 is TGTGCCAGCAGCTTATGGGAGAACACTGAAGCTTTCTTT.

The CDR3 reads CASSRLASNTGELFF. The CDR3, as DNA: TGTGCCAGCAGCCGCTTAGCGTCGAACACCGGGGAGCTGTTTTTT. J is TRBJ2-2 and V is TRBV7-8; TRBD2 is a possible D gene (5 bases). The CDR3 has 15 amino acids. The germline gives CDR1 SGHVS, CDR2 FQNEAQ. The V gene lost 5 bases and the J gene lost 0 bases, with 10 bases spanning the gap.

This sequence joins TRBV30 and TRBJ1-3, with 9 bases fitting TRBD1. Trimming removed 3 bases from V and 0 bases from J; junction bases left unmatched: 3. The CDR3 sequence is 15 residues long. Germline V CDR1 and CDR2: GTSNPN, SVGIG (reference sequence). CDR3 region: CAWSETGGSGNTIYF. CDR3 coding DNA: TGTGCCTGGAGCGAGACAGGGGGCTCTGGAAACACCATATATTTT.

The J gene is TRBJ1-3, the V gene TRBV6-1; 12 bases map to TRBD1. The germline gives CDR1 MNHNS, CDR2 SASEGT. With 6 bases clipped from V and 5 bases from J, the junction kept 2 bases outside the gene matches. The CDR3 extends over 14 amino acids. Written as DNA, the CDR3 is TGTGCCAGCAGCCGGGACAGGGGGCGAAACACCATATATTTT. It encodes CASSRDRGRNTIYF.

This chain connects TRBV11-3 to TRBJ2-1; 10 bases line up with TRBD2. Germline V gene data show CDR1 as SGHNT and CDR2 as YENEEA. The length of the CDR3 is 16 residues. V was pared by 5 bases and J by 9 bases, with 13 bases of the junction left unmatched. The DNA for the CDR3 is TGTGCCAGCAGCGAAGGATCGAGCGGGGGGGCGACTGAGCAGTTCTTC. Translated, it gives CASSEGSSGGATEQFF. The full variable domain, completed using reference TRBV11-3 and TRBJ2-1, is EAGVVQSPRYKIIEKKQPVAFWCNPISGHNTLYWYLQNLGQGPELLIRYENEEAVDDSQLPKDRFSAERLKGVDSTLKIQPAELGDSAVYLCASSEGSSGGATEQFFGPGTRLTVL.

Here the CDR3 reads CASSLTGGFTEAFF. The CDR3 bases are TGTGCCAGCAGTTTAACAGGGGGCTTCACTGAAGCTTTCTTT. The chain recombines TRBV28 with TRBJ1-1; 9 bases map to TRBD1. The CDR3 is made up of 14 amino acids. The junction had 2 bases not matched to a gene; V was cut back by 2 bases and J by 4 bases. The V gene's germline CDR1 is MDHEN and CDR2 SYDVKM.

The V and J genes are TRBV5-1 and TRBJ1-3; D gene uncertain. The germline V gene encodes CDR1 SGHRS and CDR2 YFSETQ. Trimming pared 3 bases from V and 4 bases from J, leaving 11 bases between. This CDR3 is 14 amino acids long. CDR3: CASSWPGVGNTIYF. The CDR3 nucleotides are TGCGCCAGCAGCTGGCCCGGGGTGGGAAACACCATATATTTT.

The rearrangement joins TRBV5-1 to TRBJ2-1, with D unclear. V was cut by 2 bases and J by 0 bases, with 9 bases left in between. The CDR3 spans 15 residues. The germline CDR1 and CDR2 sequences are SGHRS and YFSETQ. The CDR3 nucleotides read TGCGCCAGCAGCTTTTTGTGGAGCTCCTACAATGAGCAGTTCTTC. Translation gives CASSFLWSSYNEQFF.

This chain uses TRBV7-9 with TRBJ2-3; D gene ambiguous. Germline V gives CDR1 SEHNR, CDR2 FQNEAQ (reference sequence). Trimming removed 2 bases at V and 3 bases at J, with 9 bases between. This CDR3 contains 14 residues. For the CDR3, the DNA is TGTGCCAGCAGCTTAAATACAGCTACAGATACGCAGTATTTT. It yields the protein CASSLNTATDTQYF.

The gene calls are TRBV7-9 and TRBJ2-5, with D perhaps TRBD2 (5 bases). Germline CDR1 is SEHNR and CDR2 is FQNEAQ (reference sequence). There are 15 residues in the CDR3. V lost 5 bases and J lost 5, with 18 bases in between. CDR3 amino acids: CASSVRLSAQETQYF. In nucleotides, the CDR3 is TGTGCCAGCAGCGTACGCCTTAGCGCTCAGGAGACCCAGTACTTC.

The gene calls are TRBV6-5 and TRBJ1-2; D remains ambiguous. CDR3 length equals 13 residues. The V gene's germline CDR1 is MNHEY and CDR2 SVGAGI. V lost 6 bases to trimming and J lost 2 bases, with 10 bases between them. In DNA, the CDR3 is TGTGCCAGCAGAAAGGCGGGGAACTATGGCTACACCTTC. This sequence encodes CASRKAGNYGYTF.

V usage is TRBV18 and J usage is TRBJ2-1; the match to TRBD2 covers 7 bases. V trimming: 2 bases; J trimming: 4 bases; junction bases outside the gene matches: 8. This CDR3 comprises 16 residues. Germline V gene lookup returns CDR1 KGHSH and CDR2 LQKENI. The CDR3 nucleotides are TGTGCCAGCTCACCAATTTTAGCGGGTAATTACAATGAGCAGTTCTTC. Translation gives CASSPILAGNYNEQFF.